This T cell receptor beta chain was sequenced in a study of cytomegalovirus exposure and HLA in healthy donors. Each donor was nominally healthy when sampled (though unrecorded immune exposures were likely). CDR1 is SGHTA, CDR2 FQGNSA, per germline. Unmatched junction bases numbered 9, after V lost 5 bases and J lost 7 bases. The CDR3 length is 15 residues. Whole-study results and caveats: Sequencing likely caused a cluster of highly shared sequence variants. Using a false discovery rate of 0.05, a later analysis showed that 16,951 TCR beta sequences were associated with HLA alleles. Cytomegalovirus association was listed for about 170 TCR beta chains.

PCR primers comprised 60 Vbeta and 13 Jbeta primers. Method: immunoSEQ multiplex PCR; TCRdb's copy keeps in-frame clones and lacks some. The sample lists under 200,000 clones, around three quarters occurring once. About this clone itself: The antigen is undetermined.

The clonotype originates from a woman aged 25 to 39 in good health and CMV-seropositive. The J gene is TRBJ2-2, the V gene TRBV7-2; 8 positions match TRBD2. Sequences were obtained from PBMCs. The CDR3 DNA follows: TGTGCCAGCAGCCGCGCGGGGGGCGCGGTCGGGGAGCTGTTTTTT. This encodes CASSRAGGAVGELFF.